A single sample is the source of the 10 T cell receptor beta chains below, sequenced in a study of vaccination effects on CD4 cells after COVID-19. Assay used: immunoSEQ multiplex PCR; TCRdb lists only in-frame clones, some missing. The sample has tens of thousands of clones, about four fifths seen once; the top ten hold just under 3%. ViraFEST expansion of antigen-specific CD4+ T cells with viral peptide pools preceded sequencing. The culture ran for roughly ten days before CD4+ T cells were isolated. Recipients of the vaccine had no prior SARS-CoV-2 infection and negative nucleocapsid antibodies. No antigens are known for them. The sample in question was CD4+ T cells from PBMCs cultured with HCoV-NL63 spike peptides, obtained before COVID-19 vaccination. These receptors all come from a human donor who received a COVID-19 vaccine.

This clone was picked up one time. The rearrangement joins TRBV10-3 to TRBJ2-3, with D perhaps matching TRBD2 (6 bases). This CDR3 spans 16 amino acids. Germline V gives CDR1 ENHRY, CDR2 SYGVKD. Trimming cost V 4 bases and J 0 bases, with 14 bases left between them. The CDR3 DNA is TGTGCCATCAGTGGCGGGGTGACGAGTAGCACAGATACGCAGTATTTT. Amino acids: CAISGGVTSSTDTQYF.

This clone has a handful of counts. This chain links TRBV19 with TRBJ2-3, with 12 positions matching TRBD2. The CDR3 length is 16 residues. V lost 6 bases and J lost 5; bases outside the gene matches: 9. Germline CDR1 LNHDA, CDR2 SQIVND (reference sequence). Here the CDR3 reads CASRTGLAGSLDTQYF. The CDR3 nucleotides read TGTGCCAGTAGAACCGGACTAGCGGGGAGTTTAGATACGCAGTATTTT.

The gene calls are TRBV27 and TRBJ2-1; 7 positions match TRBD1. The length of the CDR3 is 13 residues. Germline trimming cut 7 bases from V and 4 bases from J; bases unmatched to any gene: 4. Germline loops: CDR1 MNHEY, CDR2 SMNVEV (reference sequence). The CDR3 nucleotides are TGTGCCAGCACACAGGGGAATTACAATGAGCAGTTCTTC. Protein product: CASTQGNYNEQFF.

This clone occurred once. The chain uses TRBV4-3 and TRBJ2-3; D not certain. Germline V gene data show CDR1 as LGHNA and CDR2 as YSLEER. Trimming took 3 bases from V and 1 from J, leaving 17 bases between them. The CDR3 spans 17 residues. The CDR3 region is CASSQAGNLKGTDTQYF. As DNA, the CDR3 is TGCGCCAGCAGCCAGGCTGGGAACTTAAAGGGCACAGATACGCAGTATTTT.

CDR3: CATNHGGSQETQYF. CDR3 bases: TGCGCCACCAACCACGGGGGAAGCCAAGAGACCCAGTACTTC. This chain joins TRBV5-1 and TRBJ2-5; maybe TRBD2 (6 bases). This CDR3 spans 14 amino acids. V shed 9 bases and J shed 1 base, with 16 bases lying between them. CDR1 is SGHRS and CDR2 is YFSETQ in the germline V gene.

The chain joins TRBV19 to TRBJ1-1; D is uncertain. Trimming took off 6 bases at V and 0 bases at J, with 8 bases between the two ends. The CDR3 loop spans 13 amino acids. The germline V gene has CDR1 LNHDA and CDR2 SQIVND (reference sequence). In DNA, the CDR3 is TGTGCCAGTAGATCGAGTCTGAACACTGAAGCTTTCTTT. Protein product: CASRSSLNTEAFF.

This chain joins TRBV7-2 and TRBJ2-1; TRBD1 agrees at 10 bases. There are 15 residues in the CDR3. V shed 5 bases and J 3 bases; nucleotides not matched to a gene: 4. Germline-derived CDR1 and CDR2 are SGHTA and FQGNSA. CDR3 coding DNA: TGTGCCAGCAGCCTGGGACAGGGGCTCTACAATGAGCAGTTCTTC. Translated, it gives CASSLGQGLYNEQFF.

The CDR3 region has the DNA TGCGCCAGCAGCCAGAGGACTAGCGGATCCGCGAACACCGGGGAGCTGTTTTTT. As protein: CASSQRTSGSANTGELFF. The V and J genes are TRBV4-1 and TRBJ2-2, with 10 bases identical to TRBD2. The germline CDR1 and CDR2 sequences are MGHRA and YSYEKL. V trimming: 3 bases; J trimming: 0 bases; junction bases outside the gene matches: 7. There are 18 residues in the CDR3.

The table lists this clone with a few counts. The gene calls are TRBV19 and TRBJ1-5; no definite D call. CDR1 is LNHDA, CDR2 SQIVND, per germline (reference sequence). V was trimmed by 2 bases and J by 7 bases, leaving 6 bases between them. The CDR3 contains 12 residues. The DNA for the CDR3 is TGTGCCAGTAGTATACTTGAACAGCCCCAGCATTTT. Residues: CASSILEQPQHF.

This clone has just one count. The rearrangement joins TRBV4-3 to TRBJ2-1; tentative D call: TRBD1 (6 bases). Trimming shortened V by 0 bases and J by 4 bases, and 13 bases separated the two germline ends. CDR3 length equals 16 residues. The V gene's germline CDR1 is LGHNA and CDR2 YSLEER. The CDR3 DNA reads as TGCGCCAGCAGCCAAGACTCGGACAGTCTTTACAATGAGCAGTTCTTC. Translating it yields CASSQDSDSLYNEQFF.